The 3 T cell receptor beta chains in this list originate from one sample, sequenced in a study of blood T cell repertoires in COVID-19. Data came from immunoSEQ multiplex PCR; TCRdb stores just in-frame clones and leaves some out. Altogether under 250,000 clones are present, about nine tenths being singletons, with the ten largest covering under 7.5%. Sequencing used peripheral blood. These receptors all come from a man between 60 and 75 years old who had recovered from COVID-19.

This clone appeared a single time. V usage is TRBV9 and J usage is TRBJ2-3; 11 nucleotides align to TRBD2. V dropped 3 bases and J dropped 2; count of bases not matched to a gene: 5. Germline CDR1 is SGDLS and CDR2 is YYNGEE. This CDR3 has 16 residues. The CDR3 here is CASSGGTSGVTDTQYF. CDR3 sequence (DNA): TGTGCCAGCAGCGGAGGGACTAGCGGCGTCACAGATACGCAGTATTTT.

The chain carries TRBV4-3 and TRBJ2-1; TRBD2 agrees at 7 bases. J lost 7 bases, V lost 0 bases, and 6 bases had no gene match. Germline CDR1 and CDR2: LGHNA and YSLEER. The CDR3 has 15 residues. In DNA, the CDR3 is TGCGCCAGCAGCCAAGATCCTCAAGCGGGGAATGAGCAGTTCTTC. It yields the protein CASSQDPQAGNEQFF.

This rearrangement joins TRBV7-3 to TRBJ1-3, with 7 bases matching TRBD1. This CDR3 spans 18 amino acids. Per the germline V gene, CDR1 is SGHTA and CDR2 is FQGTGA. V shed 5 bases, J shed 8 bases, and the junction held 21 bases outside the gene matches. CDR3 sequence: CASSANSQGTTPLDTIYF. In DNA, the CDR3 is TGTGCCAGCAGCGCAAACTCACAGGGGACAACCCCCTTGGACACCATATATTTT.